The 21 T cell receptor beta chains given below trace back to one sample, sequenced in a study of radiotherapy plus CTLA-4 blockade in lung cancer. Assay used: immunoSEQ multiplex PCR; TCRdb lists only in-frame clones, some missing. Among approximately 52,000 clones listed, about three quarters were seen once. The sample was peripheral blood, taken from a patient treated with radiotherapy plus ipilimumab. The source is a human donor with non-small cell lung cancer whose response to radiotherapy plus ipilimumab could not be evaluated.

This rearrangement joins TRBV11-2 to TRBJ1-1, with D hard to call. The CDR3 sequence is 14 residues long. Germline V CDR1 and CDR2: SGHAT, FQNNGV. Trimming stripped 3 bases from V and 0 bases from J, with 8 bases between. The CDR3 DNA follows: TGTGCCAGCAGCTTCGCAGTCATGAACACTGAAGCTTTCTTT. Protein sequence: CASSFAVMNTEAFF.

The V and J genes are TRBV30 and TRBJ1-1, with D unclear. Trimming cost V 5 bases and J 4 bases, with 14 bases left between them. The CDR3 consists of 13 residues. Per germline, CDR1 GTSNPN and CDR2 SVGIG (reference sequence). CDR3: CAWATSAGTEAFF. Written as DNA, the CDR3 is TGTGCCTGGGCGACGTCCGCGGGCACTGAAGCTTTCTTT.

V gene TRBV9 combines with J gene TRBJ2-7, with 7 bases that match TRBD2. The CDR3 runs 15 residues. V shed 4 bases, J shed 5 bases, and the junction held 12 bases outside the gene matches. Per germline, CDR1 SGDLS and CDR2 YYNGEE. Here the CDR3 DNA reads TGTGCCAGCAGCCAGAGGGGCGGGAGTGGCGACGAGCAGTACTTC. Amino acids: CASSQRGGSGDEQYF.

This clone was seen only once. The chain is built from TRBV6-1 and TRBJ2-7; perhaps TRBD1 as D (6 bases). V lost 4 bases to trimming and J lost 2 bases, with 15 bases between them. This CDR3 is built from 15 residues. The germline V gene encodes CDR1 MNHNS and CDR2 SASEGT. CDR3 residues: CASSGGHLATYEQYF. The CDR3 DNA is TGTGCCAGCAGTGGGGGACACTTGGCTACCTACGAGCAGTACTTC.

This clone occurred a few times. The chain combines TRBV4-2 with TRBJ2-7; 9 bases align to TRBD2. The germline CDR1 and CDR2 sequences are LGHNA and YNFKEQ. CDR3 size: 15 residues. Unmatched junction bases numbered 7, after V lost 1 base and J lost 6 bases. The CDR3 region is CASSQVLAGVAEQYF. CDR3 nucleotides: TGTGCCAGCAGCCAAGTGTTAGCGGGAGTAGCCGAGCAGTACTTC.

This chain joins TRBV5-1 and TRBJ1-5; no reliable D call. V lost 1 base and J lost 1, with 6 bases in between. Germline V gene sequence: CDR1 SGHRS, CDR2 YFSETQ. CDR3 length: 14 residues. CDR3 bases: TGCGCCAGCAGCTTGAGCCCCAGCAATCAGCCCCAGCATTTT. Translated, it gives CASSLSPSNQPQHF. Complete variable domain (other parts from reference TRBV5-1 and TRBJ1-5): KAGVTQTPRYLIKTRGQQVTLSCSPISGHRSVSWYQQTPGQGLQFLFEYFSETQRNKGNFPGRFSGRQFSNSRSEMNVSTLELGDSALYLCASSLSPSNQPQHFGDGTRLSIL.

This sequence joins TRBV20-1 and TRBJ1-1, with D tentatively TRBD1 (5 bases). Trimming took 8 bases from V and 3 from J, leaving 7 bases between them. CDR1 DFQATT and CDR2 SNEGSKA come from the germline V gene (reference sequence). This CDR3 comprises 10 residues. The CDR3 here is CSPGDTEAFF. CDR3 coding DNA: TGCAGTCCGGGGGACACTGAAGCTTTCTTT.

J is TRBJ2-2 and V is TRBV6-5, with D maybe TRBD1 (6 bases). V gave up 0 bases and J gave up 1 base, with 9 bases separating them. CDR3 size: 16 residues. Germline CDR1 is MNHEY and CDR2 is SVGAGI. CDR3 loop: CASSYSYRVNTGELFF. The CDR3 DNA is TGTGCCAGCAGTTACTCGTACAGGGTGAACACCGGGGAGCTGTTTTTT.

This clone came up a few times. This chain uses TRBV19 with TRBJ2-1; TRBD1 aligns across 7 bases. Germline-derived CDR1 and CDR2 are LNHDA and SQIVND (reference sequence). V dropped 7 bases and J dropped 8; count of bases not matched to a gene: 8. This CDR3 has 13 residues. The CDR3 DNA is TGTGCCAGTAAAGGGGGCTACTCGGATGAGCAGTTCTTC. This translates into CASKGGYSDEQFF.

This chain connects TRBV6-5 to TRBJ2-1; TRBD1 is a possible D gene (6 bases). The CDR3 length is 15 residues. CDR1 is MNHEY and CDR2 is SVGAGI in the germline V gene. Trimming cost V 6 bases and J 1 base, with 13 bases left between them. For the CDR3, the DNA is TGTGCCAGCAGCACCGCCAGGGGATCCTACAATGAGCAGTTCTTC. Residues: CASSTARGSYNEQFF.

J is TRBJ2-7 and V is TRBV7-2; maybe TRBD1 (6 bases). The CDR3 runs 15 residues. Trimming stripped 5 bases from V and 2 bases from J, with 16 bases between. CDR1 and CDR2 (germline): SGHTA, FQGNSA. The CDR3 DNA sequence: TGTGCCAGCAGCCCTCAGTGGCAGGGGACCTACGAGCAGTACTTC. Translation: CASSPQWQGTYEQYF.

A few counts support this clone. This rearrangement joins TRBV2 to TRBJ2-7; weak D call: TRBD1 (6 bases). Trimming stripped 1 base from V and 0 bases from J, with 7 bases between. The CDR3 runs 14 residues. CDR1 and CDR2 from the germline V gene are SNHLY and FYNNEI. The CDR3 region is CASSEGDTSYEQYF. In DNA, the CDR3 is TGTGCCAGCAGTGAAGGGGACACCTCCTACGAGCAGTACTTC.

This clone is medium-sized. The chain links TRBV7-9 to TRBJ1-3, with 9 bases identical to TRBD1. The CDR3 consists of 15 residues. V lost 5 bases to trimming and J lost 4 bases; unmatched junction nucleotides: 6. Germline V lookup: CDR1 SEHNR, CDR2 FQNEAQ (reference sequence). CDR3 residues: CASSPSDRGGNTIYF. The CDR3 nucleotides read TGTGCCAGCAGCCCGTCGGACAGGGGAGGAAACACCATATATTTT.

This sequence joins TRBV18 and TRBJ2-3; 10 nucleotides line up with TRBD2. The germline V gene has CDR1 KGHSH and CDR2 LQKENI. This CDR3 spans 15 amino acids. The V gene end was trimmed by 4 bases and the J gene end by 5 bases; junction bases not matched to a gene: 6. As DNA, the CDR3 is TGTGCCAGCTCACGGAGCCTAGCGGGGGAAGATACGCAGTATTTT. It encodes CASSRSLAGEDTQYF.

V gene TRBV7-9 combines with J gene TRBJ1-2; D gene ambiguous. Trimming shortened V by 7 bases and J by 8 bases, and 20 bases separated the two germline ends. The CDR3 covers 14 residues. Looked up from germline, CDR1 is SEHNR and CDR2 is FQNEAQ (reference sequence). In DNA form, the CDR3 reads TGTGCCAGCACCAACGACATCCAGTCTCGGGGCTACACCTTC. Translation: CASTNDIQSRGYTF.

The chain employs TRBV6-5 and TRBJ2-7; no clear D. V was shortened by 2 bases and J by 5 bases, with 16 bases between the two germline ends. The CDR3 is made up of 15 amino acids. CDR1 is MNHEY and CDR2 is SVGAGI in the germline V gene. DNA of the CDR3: TGTGCCAGCAGTTACCACTCTGGGTGGGCGAACGAGCAGTACTTC. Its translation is CASSYHSGWANEQYF.

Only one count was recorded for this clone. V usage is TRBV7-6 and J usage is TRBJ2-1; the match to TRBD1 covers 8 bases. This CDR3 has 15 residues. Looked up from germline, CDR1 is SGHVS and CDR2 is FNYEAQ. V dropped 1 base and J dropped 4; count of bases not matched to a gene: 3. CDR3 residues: CASSLGDRGYNEQFF. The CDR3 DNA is TGTGCCAGCAGCTTAGGTGACAGGGGATACAATGAGCAGTTCTTC. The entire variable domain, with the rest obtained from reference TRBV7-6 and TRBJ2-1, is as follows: GAGVSQSPRYKVTKRGQDVALRCDPISGHVSLYWYRQALGQGPEFLTYFNYEAQQDKSGLPNDRFSAERPEGSISTLTIQRTEQRDSAMYRCASSLGDRGYNEQFFGPGTRLTVL.

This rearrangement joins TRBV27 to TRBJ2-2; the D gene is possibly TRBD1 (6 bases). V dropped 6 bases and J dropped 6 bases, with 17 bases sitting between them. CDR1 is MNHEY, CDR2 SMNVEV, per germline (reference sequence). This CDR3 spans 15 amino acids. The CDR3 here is CASSRGRSLSGELFF. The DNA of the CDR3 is TGTGCCAGCAGCAGGGGACGAAGCCTATCCGGGGAGCTGTTTTTT.

The CDR3 nucleotides read TGTGCCAGCAGTTACTCGAAGGGGTCCCGAGATACGCAGTATTTT. The encoded protein is CASSYSKGSRDTQYF. J is TRBJ2-3 and V is TRBV6-5; tentatively, D is TRBD1 (5 bases). The CDR3 has 15 residues. Trimming took 0 bases from V and 5 from J, leaving 12 bases between them. CDR1 is MNHEY and CDR2 is SVGAGI in the germline V gene.

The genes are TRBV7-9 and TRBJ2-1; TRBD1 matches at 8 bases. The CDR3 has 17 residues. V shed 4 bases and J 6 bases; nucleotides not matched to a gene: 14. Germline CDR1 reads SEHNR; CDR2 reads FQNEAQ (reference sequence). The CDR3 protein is CASSSIPRDRFLNEQFF. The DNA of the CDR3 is TGTGCCAGCAGCTCGATACCAAGGGACAGGTTCCTCAATGAGCAGTTCTTC.

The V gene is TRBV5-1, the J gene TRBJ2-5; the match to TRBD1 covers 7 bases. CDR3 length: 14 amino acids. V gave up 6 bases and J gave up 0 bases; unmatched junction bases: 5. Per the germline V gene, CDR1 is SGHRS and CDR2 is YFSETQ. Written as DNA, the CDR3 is TGCGCCAGCACCCAGGGGGTGTACCAAGAGACCCAGTACTTC. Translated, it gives CASTQGVYQETQYF.